The source of this T cell receptor (beta chain) is a study of shared clonotypes between healthy human individuals. Background on the study: Sampling drew on donors who were a couple of women and three men aged 18 to 49. Each donor's CD4 naive and CD4 memory cells filled three plates apiece, CD8 naive two, and CD8 memory one.

Using about 220 ng DNA, roughly 33,000 T cell genomes, the sorted-subset replicate PCRs were run. The assay was immunoSEQ multiplex PCR, and TCRdb's table has in-frame clones only and misses some. Of some 2.1 million clones detected, roughly 94% appear once; the ten largest clones hold under 0.15%. Each of the donors was a healthy adult who was HIV-negative and had not had a recent acute infection or vaccination. This clone was counted a few times. The V and J ends lost 0 bases and 7 bases respectively, with 3 bases between them. The CDR3 extends over 11 amino acids. CDR1 is MDHEN and CDR2 is SYDVKM in the germline V gene.

This chain links TRBV28 with TRBJ1-2, with D unclear. The clonotype comes from a man younger than 35 in good health. Sequencing used naive CD4+ T cells sorted from blood. Stated subset: CD45RA+ positively selected. CDR3: CASSLWSGYTF. The CDR3 DNA reads TGTGCCAGCAGTTTATGGTCTGGCTACACCTTC.